The next 4 T cell receptor beta chains were all read from a single sample in a study of blood T cell repertoires in COVID-19. The protocol was immunoSEQ multiplex PCR, while the TCRdb copy is restricted to in-frame clones and leaves out a portion. The sample consists of 90,000 to 100,000 clones, 80% to 85% of them appearing once. The sample was peripheral blood. The receptors here all came from a man aged 60-69 years with acute or convalescent COVID-19.

The gene calls are TRBV6-2 or TRBV6-3 and TRBJ1-5; D is undetermined. There are 13 residues in the CDR3. V gave up 3 bases and J gave up 10 bases, with 13 bases separating them. Germline assignment: CDR1 MNHEY and CDR2 SVGEGT. The CDR3: CASSYGEAKPQHF. In DNA, the CDR3 is TGTGCCAGCAGTTATGGGGAGGCCAAACCCCAGCATTTT.

This clone was observed once. This chain connects TRBV19 to TRBJ1-5, with D uncertain. V was clipped by 5 bases and J by 9 bases, with 14 bases between them. The CDR3 covers 13 residues. Germline V gene data show CDR1 as LNHDA and CDR2 as SQIVND (reference sequence). The CDR3 DNA follows: TGTGCCAGTAGTTCTTGGAGTTCCGCGCCCCAGCATTTT. Its protein is CASSSWSSAPQHF.

The chain combines TRBV4-2 with TRBJ1-2; 7 bases are a match to TRBD1. The junction had 9 bases not matched to a gene; V was cut back by 0 bases and J by 8 bases. Germline assignment: CDR1 LGHNA and CDR2 YNFKEQ. CDR3 length: 15 residues. This CDR3 is CASSQEGPTGRGYTF. CDR3 sequence (DNA): TGTGCCAGCAGCCAAGAAGGCCCGACAGGGCGGGGCTACACCTTC.

This clone was observed once. This chain connects TRBV18 to TRBJ1-6; D ambiguous. V was shortened by 2 bases and J by 10 bases, with 9 bases between the two germline ends. The CDR3 covers 13 residues. Germline V gene data show CDR1 as KGHSH and CDR2 as LQKENI. The CDR3, as DNA: TGTGCCAGCTCACCAAACACGGGATCACCCCTCCACTTT. Protein product: CASSPNTGSPLHF.